This T cell receptor (beta chain) was sequenced during a study of response to subunit inactivated influenza vaccine. In its sample, this clonotype was seen a few times. The antigen is not known. TCRdb reprocessed the RT-PCR reads via MiXCR and lists one record per CDR3 protein. Among about 580,000 distinct CDR3 sequences, 14% were seen once, and the ten largest hold 11%. This CDR3 is built from 16 residues. The germline gives CDR1 DFQATT, CDR2 SNEGSKA (reference sequence). The J segment lost 2 bases and the V segment lost 6 bases, leaving 9 bases of the junction unmatched. Study-level points and caveats: It was suggested by the authors that few new T cells are recruited by each seasonal influenza vaccination.

Sequencing was performed on PBMCs from blood, taken roughly 13 days after vaccination. V and J are TRBV20-1 and TRBJ2-3, with TRBD2 matching 12 bases. The sequence derives from a man aged 50 to 60 who received an inactivated influenza vaccine. CDR3 DNA: TGCAGTGCCGCACTAACTAGCGGGGGGACCACAGATACGCAGTATTTT. It encodes CSAALTSGGTTDTQYF.